The count of the clone carrying this T cell receptor beta chain is one. Its antigen is not identified. Germline-derived CDR1 and CDR2 are PRHDT and FYEKMQ (reference sequence). Trimming at V came to 1 base and at J to 5 bases, leaving 5 bases not matched to a gene. CDR3 length: 15 residues. Expressed TCRB transcripts were sequenced after all isolated RNA was converted to cDNA. The repertoire was sequenced with immunoSEQ multiplex PCR; TCRdb's copy has only in-frame clones and lacks some. The sample lists some 220,000 clones, approximately 11% occurring once. The record originates from a study of beta chain features in type 1 diabetes. On the study more broadly: Cell yields, gender and age were comparable in patients and healthy donors. Study-level findings and limits: Type 1 diabetes patients had VDJ junctions that carried fewer insertions and more deletions.

Sequencing was carried out using central memory CD4+ T cells from blood. This chain links TRBV13 with TRBJ2-3; 8 bases map to TRBD1. This TCR was sampled from a young man in good health. The CDR3 DNA reads as TGTGCCAGCAGCTTAGCCAGGGGGCAAGGAGATACGCAGTATTTT. Amino acid sequence: CASSLARGQGDTQYF. The entire variable domain, with the rest obtained from reference TRBV13 and TRBJ2-3, is as follows: AAGVIQSPRHLIKEKRETATLKCYPIPRHDTVYWYQQGPGQDPQFLISFYEKMQSDKGSIPDRFSAQQFSDYHSELNMSSLELGDSALYFCASSLARGQGDTQYFGPGTRLTVL.